A selection of T cell receptor beta chains follows, all from one sample in a study of shared clonotypes between healthy human individuals. Here immunoSEQ multiplex PCR was the method, and the copy in TCRdb shows in-frame clones only, minus some. The data hold 2 million to 2.5 million clones, with 80% to 95% observed a single time. The sample consisted of naive CD4+ T cells from PBMCs. The receptor source for this set is a man aged 18 to 29 in good health. Some clones in this sample may be carry-over from other donors' samples. Both conserved end residues are part of each CDR3. D genes are given only for firm matches. Size values are once, few and many counts, or a class for expanded clones, and some rows have none.

j_call clone_size d_call v_call cdr3_aa cdr3_nt
TRBJ1-3 once - TRBV5-4 CASSLGGYFGNTIYF TGTGCCAGCAGTCTAGGGGGGTACTTCGGAAACACCATATATTTT
TRBJ2-7 once TRBD2 TRBV13 CASSSYQREGLYEQYF TGTGCCAGCAGCTCATACCAGCGGGAGGGCCTCTACGAGCAGTACTTC
TRBJ2-7 - TRBD1 TRBV6-5 CASSYVGGSGYEQYF TGTGCCAGCAGTTACGTAGGGGGCTCTGGGTACGAGCAGTACTTC
TRBJ1-4 - TRBD1 TRBV2 CASSDRGPVDEKLFF TGTGCCAGCAGTGACAGGGGGCCGGTGGATGAAAAACTGTTTTTT
TRBJ2-2 - - TRBV7-3 CASSLRAANTGELFF TGTGCCAGCAGCTTAAGGGCAGCGAACACCGGGGAGCTGTTTTTT
TRBJ2-7 - TRBD2 TRBV5-1 CASSFGLAGDSYEQYF TGCGCCAGCAGCTTCGGACTAGCGGGGGATTCCTACGAGCAGTACTTC
TRBJ2-1 - TRBD2 TRBV15 CATSRDVSGSPTSYNEQFF TGTGCCACCAGCAGAGATGTTAGCGGGAGCCCCACCTCCTACAATGAGCAGTTCTTC
TRBJ1-4 - - TRBV10-3 CAISEGGKGKLFF TGTGCCATCAGTGAAGGAGGGAAAGGAAAACTGTTTTTT
TRBJ2-5 once TRBD2 TRBV5-4 CASRIAGAKETQYF TGTGCCAGCAGAATAGCGGGAGCTAAAGAGACCCAGTACTTC
TRBJ2-2 few - TRBV7-3 CASSLGVPNTGELFF TGTGCCAGCAGCTTAGGGGTTCCGAACACCGGGGAGCTGTTTTTT
TRBJ1-2 - - TRBV11-3 CASSFGGGDGYTF TGTGCCAGCAGTTTCGGGGGAGGGGATGGCTACACCTTC
TRBJ2-7 - - TRBV5-1 CASSLARPSNEQYF TGCGCCAGCAGCTTGGCTCGGCCTAGCAACGAGCAGTACTTC
TRBJ2-7 - TRBD2 TRBV28 CATFPVGEREAYEQYF TGTGCCACCTTTCCCGTTGGAGAGCGGGAGGCCTACGAGCAGTACTTC
TRBJ1-1 - TRBD1 TRBV28 CASSSGQDPGEAFF TGTGCCAGCAGTTCGGGACAGGATCCTGGGGAAGCTTTCTTT
TRBJ2-3 - - TRBV5-1 CASSGSVITDTQYF TGCGCCAGCAGCGGGTCGGTAATTACAGATACGCAGTATTTT
TRBJ1-1 - TRBD1 TRBV28 CASHQGDRVLEAFF TGTGCCAGCCACCAAGGGGACAGGGTTCTTGAAGCTTTCTTT
TRBJ2-7 - TRBD1 TRBV13 CASSRQGRTYEQYF TGTGCCAGCAGCCGACAGGGGCGGACCTACGAGCAGTACTTC
TRBJ2-2 once - TRBV21-1 CASDPIGTGGARGTGELFF TGTGCCAGCGATCCGATCGGGACAGGGGGCGCGAGGGGCACCGGGGAGCTGTTTTTT
TRBJ1-1 - - TRBV7-3 CASSSNLNTEAFF TGTGCCAGCAGCTCCAATTTGAACACTGAAGCTTTCTTT
TRBJ1-2 - TRBD1 TRBV19 CASGPGQGVAYGYTF TGTGCCAGTGGCCCCGGACAGGGAGTCGCCTATGGCTACACCTTC
TRBJ1-4 - - TRBV5-4 CASSPQGRADEKLFF TGTGCCAGCAGCCCGCAGGGAAGGGCGGATGAAAAACTGTTTTTT
TRBJ2-1 - TRBD2 TRBV11-2 CASSLGRGTSHNEQFF TGTGCCAGCAGCTTAGGTCGAGGGACTAGCCACAATGAGCAGTTCTTC
TRBJ1-1 - - TRBV7-2 CASSLHLLMNTEAFF TGTGCCAGCAGCTTGCACCTCCTTATGAACACTGAAGCTTTCTTT
TRBJ1-2 - - TRBV6-5 CATKGRGGSYGYTF TGTGCCACCAAAGGGCGGGGAGGGAGCTATGGCTACACCTTC
TRBJ2-5 - - TRBV14 CASSQGPSRTQYF TGTGCCAGCAGCCAAGGACCGTCCCGGACCCAGTACTTC
TRBJ1-3 - - TRBV30 CAHRGYYSGNTIYF TGTGCTCACCGGGGATACTACTCTGGAAACACCATATATTTT
TRBJ2-1 - TRBD2 TRBV7-9 CASSLALAGNNEQFF TGTGCCAGCAGCTTAGCCCTAGCGGGAAACAATGAGCAGTTCTTC
TRBJ1-5 few - TRBV30 CAWNGGVGNQPQHF TGTGCCTGGAATGGGGGAGTTGGCAATCAGCCCCAGCATTTT
TRBJ1-2 - TRBD1 TRBV2 CASSGRTGTDGYTF TGTGCCAGCAGTGGGCGGACAGGGACGGATGGCTACACCTTC
TRBJ2-7 - TRBD1 TRBV27 CASSSQGARYEQYF TGTGCCAGCAGTTCCCAGGGGGCGCGGTACGAGCAGTACTTC
TRBJ1-4 - - TRBV9 CASSVGAGRGEKLFF TGTGCCAGCAGCGTAGGGGCAGGCCGCGGGGAAAAACTGTTTTTT
TRBJ1-4 - TRBD1 TRBV28 CASSFYGTGSEKLFF TGTGCCAGCAGTTTTTACGGGACAGGGAGTGAAAAACTGTTTTTT
TRBJ2-7 - - TRBV30 CAWIDGPTGEQYF TGTGCCTGGATAGACGGTCCTACGGGAGAGCAGTACTTC
TRBJ2-7 - - TRBV5-1 CASSLASGGYEQYF TGCGCCAGCAGCTTGGCCTCAGGGGGGTACGAGCAGTACTTC
TRBJ1-1 - - TRBV4-3 CASSGGRGAMDTEAFF TGCGCCAGCAGCGGAGGCCGCGGGGCTATGGACACTGAAGCTTTCTTT
TRBJ1-3 - - TRBV25-1 CASSDTASPGNTIYF TGTGCCAGCAGTGATACTGCCAGTCCTGGAAACACCATATATTTT
TRBJ2-1 - TRBD2 TRBV5-4 CASSLVASGNNEQFF TGTGCCAGCAGCTTGGTCGCTAGCGGAAACAATGAGCAGTTCTTC
TRBJ1-5 - - TRBV29-1 CSVETIQGQPQHF TGCAGCGTTGAAACCATACAGGGTCAGCCCCAGCATTTT
TRBJ2-1 - TRBD2 TRBV25-1 CASSALPSGRDEQFF TGTGCCAGCAGTGCCCTGCCTAGCGGGAGGGATGAGCAGTTCTTC
TRBJ2-4 - - TRBV4-2 CASSQDPKALLTEGAKNIQYF TGTGCCAGCAGCCAAGATCCGAAAGCCCTGCTAACCGAGGGAGCCAAAAACATTCAGTACTTC
TRBJ2-2 - TRBD2 TRBV18 CASLSGISNTGELFF TGTGCCAGCCTTAGCGGGATTTCTAACACCGGGGAGCTGTTTTTT
TRBJ1-1 - - TRBV9 CASSVDPGVNTEAFF TGTGCCAGCAGCGTAGATCCGGGGGTTAACACTGAAGCTTTCTTT
TRBJ1-3 - - TRBV5-8 CASSLYISGNTIYF TGTGCCAGCAGCTTGTATATTTCTGGAAACACCATATATTTT
TRBJ2-7 - - TRBV27 CASSPTRGYSYEQYF TGTGCCAGCAGTCCAACCCGGGGGTACTCCTACGAGCAGTACTTC
TRBJ2-2 - - TRBV11-2 CASSYTNTGELFF TGTGCCAGCAGTTACACGAACACCGGGGAGCTGTTTTTT
TRBJ2-1 - TRBD2 TRBV7-3 CASSLRVGSLAGGRYNEQFF TGTGCCAGCAGCTTACGAGTTGGGTCCCTAGCGGGAGGGCGCTACAATGAGCAGTTCTTC
TRBJ2-3 once TRBD2 TRBV5-1 CASSPPETSGMLDTQYF TGCGCCAGCAGCCCACCGGAGACTAGCGGGATGTTGGATACGCAGTATTTT
TRBJ2-1 - TRBD2 TRBV2 CASSGGLAGNEQFF TGTGCCAGCAGTGGCGGACTAGCGGGAAATGAGCAGTTCTTC
TRBJ1-1 few TRBD1 TRBV6-5 CASRLNRGQYTEAFF TGTGCCAGCAGATTAAACAGGGGGCAGTACACTGAAGCTTTCTTT
TRBJ1-3 - - TRBV2 CASMTTSSGNTIYF TGTGCCAGCATGACGACAAGCTCTGGAAACACCATATATTTT
TRBJ1-4 once - TRBV27 CASSLWGDNEKLFF TGTGCCAGCAGTTTGTGGGGGGATAATGAAAAACTGTTTTTT
TRBJ2-7 - TRBD2 TRBV7-9 CASSLGLAGSYEQYF TGTGCCAGCAGCTTAGGGCTAGCGGGCTCGTACGAGCAGTACTTC
TRBJ2-3 - TRBD2 TRBV5-4 CASSLTSGGTDTQYF TGTGCCAGCAGCTTGACTAGCGGGGGCACAGATACGCAGTATTTT
TRBJ2-7 once TRBD2 TRBV6-1 CGVRLAVFYEQYF TGTGGGGTGAGACTAGCAGTTTTCTACGAGCAGTACTTC
TRBJ2-5 - - TRBV9 CASSDPIRGTYQETQYF TGTGCCAGCAGCGACCCTATCAGGGGGACTTACCAAGAGACCCAGTACTTC
TRBJ2-3 - TRBD2 TRBV7-2 CASSVSGSSGDTQYF TGTGCCAGCAGCGTGAGCGGGAGCTCAGGAGATACGCAGTATTTT
TRBJ1-1 - - TRBV28 CASSLWTAITF TGTGCCAGCAGTTTATGGACAGCCATAACGTTT
TRBJ2-3 - - TRBV7-9 CASSPGSTDTQYF TGTGCCAGCAGCCCAGGGAGCACAGATACGCAGTATTTT
TRBJ2-2 - - TRBV7-9 CASSLTLAGPRGTGELFF TGTGCCAGCAGCTTAACGCTCGCGGGACCTCGAGGGACCGGGGAGCTGTTTTTT
TRBJ2-1 once TRBD2 TRBV11-3 CASATGTNANEQFF TGTGCCAGCGCGACCGGGACTAACGCTAATGAGCAGTTCTTC